Listed below are T cell receptor beta chains from one sample, sequenced in a study of CD8 T cells in ankylosing spondylitis. TCRdb used MiXCR to reprocess the 5' RACE reads, holding one entry per CDR3 protein. The table includes 40,000 or so distinct CDR3 sequences, 9.5% to 11% detected once. Input material: blood, either unsorted or a sorted T cell fraction (not recorded which). The receptors shown here come from a male donor with ankylosing spondylitis or in good health (not recorded which). Both conserved end residues are part of each CDR3. Each record gives: J gene, V gene, CDR3 length, CDR3 protein.

j_gene: TRBJ1-1
v_gene: TRBV12-3/TRBV12-4
len: 15
CDR3aa: CASSLSRGAGTEAFF

j_gene: TRBJ2-2
v_gene: TRBV12-3/TRBV12-4
len: 12
CDR3aa: CASSARLWELFF

j_gene: TRBJ2-2
v_gene: TRBV12-3/TRBV12-4
len: 16
CDR3aa: CAARLGGQGNTGELFF

j_gene: TRBJ2-1
v_gene: TRBV2
len: 15
CDR3aa: CASSVDLGIYNEQFF

j_gene: TRBJ1-1
v_gene: TRBV29-1
len: 13
CDR3aa: CSADVSGNTEAFF

j_gene: TRBJ2-2
v_gene: TRBV7-8
len: 14
CDR3aa: CASSLGTNTGELFF

j_gene: TRBJ2-5
v_gene: TRBV3-1
len: 11
CDR3aa: CASSQAPGLYF

j_gene: TRBJ1-2
v_gene: TRBV6-1
len: 14
CDR3aa: CASSEAIGQYGYTF

j_gene: TRBJ2-1
v_gene: TRBV5-1
len: 17
CDR3aa: CASSQNRVLGHYNEQFF

j_gene: TRBJ2-6
v_gene: TRBV25-1
len: 19
CDR3aa: CASSGSVPGQGSGANVLTF

j_gene: TRBJ1-3
v_gene: TRBV5-6
len: 16
CDR3aa: CASSLSGWTGGNTIYF

j_gene: TRBJ2-1
v_gene: TRBV6-1
len: 13
CDR3aa: CASERGPNNEQFF

j_gene: TRBJ2-7
v_gene: TRBV2
len: 12
CDR3aa: CASRTSTYEQYF

j_gene: TRBJ2-2
v_gene: TRBV5-1
len: 15
CDR3aa: CASSDTGSFTGELFF

j_gene: TRBJ2-3
v_gene: TRBV5-1
len: 17
CDR3aa: CASSSLARGGSTDTQYF

j_gene: TRBJ1-2
v_gene: TRBV5-1
len: 14
CDR3aa: CASSLDTLFYGYTF

j_gene: TRBJ2-7
v_gene: TRBV12-3/TRBV12-4
len: 13
CDR3aa: CASSWGQGVEQYF

j_gene: TRBJ2-1
v_gene: TRBV3-1
len: 15
CDR3aa: CASCQGTSGVNEQFF

j_gene: TRBJ2-3
v_gene: TRBV20-1
len: 11
CDR3aa: CSADYTDTQYF

j_gene: TRBJ1-2
v_gene: TRBV28
len: 13
CDR3aa: CASSPTQNYGYTF

j_gene: TRBJ1-4
v_gene: TRBV14
len: 15
CDR3aa: CASSQAVRASEKLFF

j_gene: TRBJ2-2
v_gene: TRBV5-1
len: 15
CDR3aa: CASSLERPGTGELFF

j_gene: TRBJ1-3
v_gene: TRBV5-1
len: 14
CDR3aa: CASSFRTKGNTIYF

j_gene: TRBJ1-1
v_gene: TRBV5-1
len: 14
CDR3aa: CASSPGAGYTEAFF